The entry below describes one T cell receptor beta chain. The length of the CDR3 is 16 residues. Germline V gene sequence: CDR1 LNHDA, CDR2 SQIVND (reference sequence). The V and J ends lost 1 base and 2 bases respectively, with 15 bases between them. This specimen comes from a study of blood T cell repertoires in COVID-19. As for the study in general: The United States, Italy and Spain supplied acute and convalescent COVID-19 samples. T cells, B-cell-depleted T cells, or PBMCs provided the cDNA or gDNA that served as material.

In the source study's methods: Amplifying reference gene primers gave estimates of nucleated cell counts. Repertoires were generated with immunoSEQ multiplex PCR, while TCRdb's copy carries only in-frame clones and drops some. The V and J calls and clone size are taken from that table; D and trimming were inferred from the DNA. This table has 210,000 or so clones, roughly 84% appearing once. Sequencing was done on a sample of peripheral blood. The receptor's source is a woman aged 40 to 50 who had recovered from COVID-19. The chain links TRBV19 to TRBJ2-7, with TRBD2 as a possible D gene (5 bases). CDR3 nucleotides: TGTGCCAGTAGTATAGCTGCCGGGTTGAGGGCCTACGAGCAGTACTTC. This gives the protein CASSIAAGLRAYEQYF.